Given below is one TCR beta chain in context. Its antigen is currently unknown. V shed 3 bases and J 7 bases; nucleotides not matched to a gene: 11. This CDR3 is 15 amino acids long. In germline, CDR1 is KGHSH, CDR2 LQKENI. This sample was taken from a study of cytomegalovirus exposure and HLA in healthy donors. Whole-study context: Some 200 million T cells yielded some 120 million unique TCR beta sequences in earlier analysis. Study-wide points: Published work reported that the classifier diagnosed cytomegalovirus status with high specificity and sensitivity.

In the PCR, 60 Vbeta and 13 Jbeta primers were used. Libraries were prepared by immunoSEQ multiplex PCR; TCRdb keeps only in-frame clonotypes and omits some of them. The sample has approximately 140,000 clones, about three quarters seen once; the top ten hold around 2.5%. Sequencing was performed on PBMCs. The sequence derives from a woman aged 60-75 years in good health and CMV-seropositive. The chain joins TRBV18 to TRBJ2-7; TRBD2 agrees at 8 bases. CDR3 nucleotides: TGTGCCAGCTCACCTTTGGGCGGGGGGCCTCGAGAGCAGTACTTC. Translated, it gives CASSPLGGGPREQYF. The whole variable domain, filled in from reference TRBV18 and TRBJ2-7, reads NAGVMQNPRHLVRRRGQEARLRCSPMKGHSHVYWYRQLPEEGLKFMVYLQKENIIDESGMPKERFSAEFPKEGPSILRIQQVVRGDSAAYFCASSPLGGGPREQYFGPGTRLTVT.